This is a list of T cell receptor beta chains from one sample in a study of shared clonotypes between healthy human individuals. TCRdb keeps only in-frame clones here, not all; method: immunoSEQ multiplex PCR. The table shows 2 million to 2.5 million clones, with nearly 97% occurring only once. Source material: naive CD4+ T cells sorted from blood. The receptors derive from a man aged 18 to 29 in good health. The CDR3 runs from the conserved cysteine through the conserved F or W. A D gene is named only where the DNA matches it firmly. Clone size is given for some rows only: seen once, a few or many times, or a class if the clone is expanded.

d_call: TRBD1
clone_size: .
j_call: TRBJ2-5
v_call: TRBV27
cdr3_aa: CASSFSWDRVYTQYF
cdr3_nt: TGTGCCAGCAGTTTTTCTTGGGACAGGGTGTATACCCAGTACTTC

d_call: TRBD1
clone_size: .
j_call: TRBJ2-3
v_call: TRBV19
cdr3_aa: CASSGQGAFTDTQYF
cdr3_nt: TGTGCCAGTAGTGGACAGGGGGCTTTTACAGATACGCAGTATTTT

d_call: .
clone_size: .
j_call: TRBJ2-7
v_call: TRBV28
cdr3_aa: CASTSRAKSSYEQYF
cdr3_nt: TGTGCCAGCACCTCCCGAGCTAAGAGCTCCTACGAGCAGTACTTC

d_call: .
clone_size: .
j_call: TRBJ1-2
v_call: TRBV9
cdr3_aa: CASSVSGDVYGYTF
cdr3_nt: TGTGCCAGCAGCGTAAGTGGGGACGTCTATGGCTACACCTTC

d_call: .
clone_size: .
j_call: TRBJ2-2
v_call: TRBV2
cdr3_aa: CASSGDLNTGELFF
cdr3_nt: TGTGCCAGCAGTGGGGACCTGAACACCGGGGAGCTGTTTTTT

d_call: .
clone_size: .
j_call: TRBJ2-1
v_call: TRBV5-1
cdr3_aa: CASSLADKSEQFF
cdr3_nt: TGCGCCAGCAGCTTGGCCGACAAGTCCGAGCAGTTCTTC

d_call: .
clone_size: .
j_call: TRBJ2-7
v_call: TRBV19
cdr3_aa: CASSINTALEQYF
cdr3_nt: TGTGCCAGTAGTATAAACACGGCACTCGAGCAGTACTTC

d_call: TRBD2
clone_size: .
j_call: TRBJ2-7
v_call: TRBV5-4
cdr3_aa: CASSLGSGGESYEQYF
cdr3_nt: TGTGCCAGCAGCTTGGGGAGCGGGGGCGAATCCTACGAGCAGTACTTC

d_call: TRBD1
clone_size: .
j_call: TRBJ2-7
v_call: TRBV27
cdr3_aa: CAVGQGAYEQYF
cdr3_nt: TGTGCCGTGGGACAGGGGGCCTACGAGCAGTACTTC

d_call: TRBD2
clone_size: .
j_call: TRBJ2-1
v_call: TRBV7-6
cdr3_aa: CASSLGTSGTYNEQFF
cdr3_nt: TGTGCCAGCAGCCTTGGGACTAGCGGGACCTACAATGAGCAGTTCTTC

d_call: TRBD1
clone_size: .
j_call: TRBJ2-7
v_call: TRBV5-1
cdr3_aa: CASSLTDRTGGINEQYF
cdr3_nt: TGCGCCAGCAGCTTGACAGATCGGACAGGGGGTATCAACGAGCAGTACTTC

d_call: .
clone_size: once
j_call: TRBJ2-7
v_call: TRBV30
cdr3_aa: CAWTGNYEQYF
cdr3_nt: TGTGCCTGGACAGGAAACTACGAGCAGTACTTC

d_call: TRBD1
clone_size: .
j_call: TRBJ1-4
v_call: TRBV18
cdr3_aa: CASSPPFRDRDNEKLFF
cdr3_nt: TGTGCCAGCTCACCGCCATTCCGGGACAGAGATAATGAAAAACTGTTTTTT

d_call: TRBD1
clone_size: .
j_call: TRBJ2-1
v_call: TRBV5-1
cdr3_aa: CASSTRGQGKNEQFF
cdr3_nt: TGCGCCAGCAGCACCAGAGGACAGGGTAAGAATGAGCAGTTCTTC

d_call: TRBD2
clone_size: once
j_call: TRBJ2-7
v_call: TRBV10-2
cdr3_aa: CASTAGGSYEQYF
cdr3_nt: TGCGCCAGCACCGCGGGAGGCTCCTACGAGCAGTACTTC

d_call: .
clone_size: .
j_call: TRBJ1-2
v_call: TRBV5-1
cdr3_aa: CASSSGTINYGYTF
cdr3_nt: TGCGCCAGCAGTTCCGGGACAATAAACTATGGCTACACCTTC

d_call: .
clone_size: .
j_call: TRBJ1-2
v_call: TRBV4-1
cdr3_aa: CASSQEGRGGGYGYTF
cdr3_nt: TGCGCCAGCAGCCAAGAGGGACGAGGTGGCGGGTATGGCTACACCTTC

d_call: TRBD2
clone_size: once
j_call: TRBJ2-3
v_call: TRBV18
cdr3_aa: CASSPPLAGSTDTQYF
cdr3_nt: TGTGCCAGCTCACCACCACTAGCGGGGAGCACAGATACGCAGTATTTT

d_call: .
clone_size: .
j_call: TRBJ2-1
v_call: TRBV11-1
cdr3_aa: CASSRSGGSYNEQFF
cdr3_nt: TGTGCCAGCAGCCGGTCTGGAGGCTCCTACAATGAGCAGTTCTTC

d_call: TRBD2
clone_size: .
j_call: TRBJ2-3
v_call: TRBV4-1
cdr3_aa: CASSQVGTGGPFAQYF
cdr3_nt: TGCGCCAGCAGCCAAGTAGGAACGGGAGGCCCCTTTGCGCAGTATTTT

d_call: .
clone_size: .
j_call: TRBJ1-1
v_call: TRBV10-1
cdr3_aa: CASSDRGTEAFF
cdr3_nt: TGCGCCAGCAGTGATCGGGGGACTGAAGCTTTCTTT

d_call: .
clone_size: .
j_call: TRBJ2-7
v_call: TRBV7-7
cdr3_aa: CASSSDRGYEQYF
cdr3_nt: TGTGCTAGCAGCAGTGACCGGGGTTACGAGCAGTACTTC

d_call: TRBD1
clone_size: .
j_call: TRBJ1-2
v_call: TRBV25-1
cdr3_aa: CASGTAGTRGGYTF
cdr3_nt: TGTGCGAGCGGGACGGCCGGTACCAGGGGGGGCTACACCTTC

d_call: TRBD1
clone_size: .
j_call: TRBJ2-3
v_call: TRBV4-2
cdr3_aa: CASSHTGGEGTDTQYF
cdr3_nt: TGTGCCAGCAGCCACACAGGGGGCGAAGGCACAGATACGCAGTATTTT

d_call: .
clone_size: .
j_call: TRBJ1-4
v_call: TRBV27
cdr3_aa: CASRLTGFGEKLFF
cdr3_nt: TGTGCCAGCAGACTTACAGGGTTTGGAGAAAAACTGTTTTTT

d_call: .
clone_size: few
j_call: TRBJ2-7
v_call: TRBV7-2
cdr3_aa: CASSLVGYEQYF
cdr3_nt: TGTGCCAGCAGCTTAGTCGGATACGAGCAGTACTTC

d_call: .
clone_size: .
j_call: TRBJ1-3
v_call: TRBV5-6
cdr3_aa: CASSTRTGTLVAGNTIYF
cdr3_nt: TGTGCCAGCAGCACACGAACCGGGACACTGGTCGCTGGAAACACCATATATTTT

d_call: .
clone_size: once
j_call: TRBJ2-2
v_call: TRBV5-1
cdr3_aa: CASSGTGTTNTGELFF
cdr3_nt: TGCGCCAGCAGCGGTACCGGGACAACGAACACCGGGGAGCTGTTTTTT

d_call: .
clone_size: .
j_call: TRBJ2-7
v_call: TRBV7-2
cdr3_aa: CASSLGDKQYF
cdr3_nt: TGTGCCAGCAGCTTAGGGGATAAGCAGTACTTC

d_call: .
clone_size: few
j_call: TRBJ1-2
v_call: TRBV27
cdr3_aa: CASSQTGYGYTF
cdr3_nt: TGTGCCAGCAGTCAGACAGGTTATGGCTACACCTTC

d_call: .
clone_size: .
j_call: TRBJ1-3
v_call: TRBV5-1
cdr3_aa: CASSLGGASGNTIYF
cdr3_nt: TGCGCCAGCAGCTTGGGAGGAGCCTCTGGAAACACCATATATTTT

d_call: .
clone_size: .
j_call: TRBJ2-7
v_call: TRBV7-8
cdr3_aa: CASSLRLGYEQYF
cdr3_nt: TGTGCCAGCAGCTTAAGACTCGGCTACGAGCAGTACTTC

d_call: .
clone_size: .
j_call: TRBJ1-2
v_call: TRBV5-1
cdr3_aa: CASWGTDANYGYTF
cdr3_nt: TGCGCCAGCTGGGGGACGGATGCTAACTATGGCTACACCTTC

d_call: .
clone_size: .
j_call: TRBJ2-1
v_call: TRBV15
cdr3_aa: CATSRDPSSYNEQFF
cdr3_nt: TGTGCCACCAGCAGAGACCCTAGCAGCTACAATGAGCAGTTCTTC

d_call: TRBD1
clone_size: .
j_call: TRBJ1-5
v_call: TRBV18
cdr3_aa: CASSRDSGSQPQHF
cdr3_nt: TGTGCCAGCTCACGGGACAGTGGGAGTCAGCCCCAGCATTTT

d_call: TRBD2
clone_size: .
j_call: TRBJ2-6
v_call: TRBV4-3
cdr3_aa: CASSQAPGGASGLGLANVLTF
cdr3_nt: TGCGCCAGCAGCCAGGCGCCTGGCGGGGCTAGCGGGTTGGGCTTGGCCAACGTCCTGACTTTC

d_call: .
clone_size: .
j_call: TRBJ1-5
v_call: TRBV4-1
cdr3_aa: CASSQQGWTDGYLYSNQPQHF
cdr3_nt: TGCGCCAGCAGCCAGCAAGGCTGGACAGATGGATACCTGTATAGCAATCAGCCCCAGCATTTT

d_call: .
clone_size: .
j_call: TRBJ1-3
v_call: TRBV4-2
cdr3_aa: CASSQDRPYSGNTIYF
cdr3_nt: TGTGCCAGCAGCCAAGATAGACCCTACTCTGGAAACACCATATATTTT

d_call: .
clone_size: once
j_call: TRBJ1-4
v_call: TRBV6-6
cdr3_aa: CASRLGATNEKLFF
cdr3_nt: TGTGCCAGCAGGCTGGGGGCAACTAATGAAAAACTGTTTTTT

d_call: TRBD1
clone_size: .
j_call: TRBJ1-2
v_call: TRBV27
cdr3_aa: CASSSLDRVNYGYTF
cdr3_nt: TGTGCCAGCAGTTCTTTGGACAGGGTAAACTATGGCTACACCTTC

d_call: .
clone_size: .
j_call: TRBJ2-3
v_call: TRBV30
cdr3_aa: CAWEDGRTSTDTQYF
cdr3_nt: TGTGCCTGGGAAGACGGTAGGACTAGCACAGATACGCAGTATTTT

d_call: .
clone_size: .
j_call: TRBJ1-3
v_call: TRBV25-1
cdr3_aa: CASSLASGNTIYF
cdr3_nt: TGTGCCAGCAGTCTTGCCTCTGGAAACACCATATATTTT

d_call: TRBD2
clone_size: .
j_call: TRBJ2-1
v_call: TRBV10-3
cdr3_aa: CAAGLAGGQEQFF
cdr3_nt: TGTGCCGCGGGACTAGCGGGGGGGCAAGAGCAGTTCTTC

d_call: TRBD1
clone_size: .
j_call: TRBJ1-3
v_call: TRBV6-5
cdr3_aa: CASSYSLARTGDTIYF
cdr3_nt: TGTGCCAGCAGTTACTCTCTCGCCCGGACAGGCGACACCATATATTTT